This section outlines one TCR beta chain sequence together with its context. The data stem from a study of control samples from healthy donors and cancer patients. Measured with immunoSEQ multiplex PCR; TCRdb has only the in-frame clones, and not every one. The sample holds roughly 76,000 clones, roughly 94% seen once. Germline V gene sequence: CDR1 SGHNT, CDR2 YYREEE (reference sequence). The CDR3 has 15 amino acids. Trimming took 0 bases from V and 2 from J; bases not matched to a gene: 2. V gene TRBV5-4 combines with J gene TRBJ2-3, with 8 nucleotides matching TRBD2. This clonotype was sampled from a woman in her forties in good health. The sample comprised blood. In DNA, the CDR3 is TGTGCCAGCAGCTTGGCGGGGGGGATCACAGATACGCAGTATTTT. Amino acids: CASSLAGGITDTQYF.